These 26 T cell receptor beta chains came from one sample sequenced in a study of immune evolution from preneoplasia to lung adenocarcinoma. This table comes from immunoSEQ multiplex PCR, and its TCRdb copy is limited to in-frame clones, with some not included. The data hold about 3,600 clones, with 76% observed a single time. Sequencing used FFPE lung adenocarcinoma in situ tissue. These receptors originate from a person aged 55-80 years with lung adenocarcinoma.

The chain couples TRBV28 to TRBJ2-2; 7 bases are shared with TRBD2. Germline assignment: CDR1 MDHEN and CDR2 SYDVKM. V dropped 10 bases and J dropped 10; count of bases not matched to a gene: 9. The CDR3 is made up of 12 amino acids. The CDR3 DNA sequence: TGTGCCACCTCCGGGCTAGCGGAGGAGCTGTTTTTT. Translated: CATSGLAEELFF.

V gene TRBV4-1 combines with J gene TRBJ2-7, with TRBD1 matching 7 bases. The germline V gene has CDR1 MGHRA and CDR2 YSYEKL. Losses at the gene ends were 3 bases for V and 4 bases for J; bases not matched to a gene: 9. CDR3 length: 15 residues. The DNA of the CDR3 is TGCGCCAGCAGCCACCCAGGGGGAAATCGGTACGAGCAGTACTTC. Amino acid sequence: CASSHPGGNRYEQYF.

A remark on this clone: The same CDR3 arises from other DNA sequences in this sample as well. The chain employs TRBV29-1 and TRBJ2-1, with unresolved D. This CDR3 spans 11 amino acids. Germline loops: CDR1 SQVTM, CDR2 ANQGSEA. Trimming pared 3 bases from V and 4 bases from J, leaving 4 bases between. This CDR3 reads CSVEGYNEQFF. CDR3 DNA: TGCAGCGTTGAGGGTTACAATGAGCAGTTCTTC.

The gene calls are TRBV7-9 and TRBJ2-7, with TRBD1 identical over 7 bases. The CDR3 loop spans 14 amino acids. Germline assignment: CDR1 SEHNR and CDR2 FQNEAQ (reference sequence). V lost 4 bases, J lost 2 bases, and 5 bases stayed unmatched. The CDR3 protein is CASSSRTGTYEQYF. Here the CDR3 DNA reads TGTGCCAGCAGCTCTCGGACAGGTACCTACGAGCAGTACTTC.

V usage is TRBV7-2 and J usage is TRBJ1-5, with D hard to call. Trimming left V 2 bases short and J 1 base short, with 12 bases between. In germline, CDR1 is SGHTA, CDR2 FQGNSA. There are 16 residues in the CDR3. The CDR3 region has the DNA TGTGCCAGCAGCTTAAGACCATCAAGGAGCAATCAGCCCCAGCATTTT. Protein: CASSLRPSRSNQPQHF.

This sequence joins TRBV6-5 and TRBJ2-5; possible D gene TRBD1, 5 bases. CDR1 is MNHEY and CDR2 is SVGAGI in the germline V gene. The germline V and J ends were trimmed by 3 bases and 4 bases, with 12 bases remaining between them. The CDR3 is 14 residues long. Written as DNA, the CDR3 is TGTGCCAGCAGTTATCAGGGCCTGGGAGAGACCCAGTACTTC. Translation: CASSYQGLGETQYF.

Comment on this clone: The same CDR3 also results from other DNA sequences found in this sample. This rearrangement joins TRBV7-6 to TRBJ2-1, with 11 nucleotides matching TRBD1. Germline trimming cut 3 bases from V and 4 bases from J; bases unmatched to any gene: 2. CDR1 is SGHVS and CDR2 is FNYEAQ in the germline V gene. The CDR3 is made up of 15 amino acids. The DNA of the CDR3 is TGTGCCAGCAGCTTGGGACAGGGGGATTACAATGAGCAGTTCTTC. Translation: CASSLGQGDYNEQFF.

CDR3 coding DNA: TGTGCCAGCAGTTTATTGACGGGAAGCAATCAGCCCCAGCATTTT. As protein: CASSLLTGSNQPQHF. The chain uses TRBV28 and TRBJ1-5; D unresolved. Germline V gene sequence: CDR1 MDHEN, CDR2 SYDVKM. Trimming took off 1 base at V and 1 base at J, with 8 bases between the two ends. CDR3 length equals 15 residues.

The CDR3 DNA is TGCGCCAGCAGCCAAGGCGCGATAGCGGGGGGGCGGGACGGGGAGCTGTTTTTT. This gives the protein CASSQGAIAGGRDGELFF. This sequence joins TRBV4-3 and TRBJ2-2, with TRBD2 matching over 11 bases. V lost 1 base, J lost 7 bases, and 11 bases stayed unmatched. Germline V gene data show CDR1 as LGHNA and CDR2 as YSLEER. The CDR3 consists of 18 residues.

The chain links TRBV27 to TRBJ1-5, with D maybe TRBD1 (5 bases). The CDR3 loop spans 14 amino acids. From germline, CDR1 is MNHEY and CDR2 SMNVEV (reference sequence). Trimming pared 3 bases from V and 0 bases from J, leaving 6 bases between. The CDR3 DNA reads as TGTGCCAGCAGTTTCGGGGGTAGCAATCAGCCCCAGCATTTT. Amino acid sequence: CASSFGGSNQPQHF.

This clone was detected once. This chain connects TRBV5-6 to TRBJ2-6, with a possible D match to TRBD2 (6 bases). The germline V gene encodes CDR1 SGHDT and CDR2 YYEEEE. CDR3 length: 15 amino acids. Trimming stripped 5 bases from V and 2 bases from J, with 11 bases between. Written as DNA, the CDR3 is TGTGCCAGCAGTCGGAGGGTAACTGGGGCCAACGTCCTGACTTTC. It encodes CASSRRVTGANVLTF.

The chain is built from TRBV6-6 and TRBJ2-7, with 9 bases matching TRBD1. This CDR3 has 12 amino acids. The germline gives CDR1 MNHNY, CDR2 SVGAGI (reference sequence). Losses at the gene ends were 6 bases for V and 5 bases for J; bases not matched to a gene: 2. CDR3 protein: CASSRTGDEQYF. For the CDR3, the DNA is TGTGCCAGCAGCCGGACAGGGGACGAGCAGTACTTC.

V is TRBV5-1 and J is TRBJ2-2, with 8 bases identical to TRBD2. Germline trimming cut 9 bases from V and 1 base from J; bases unmatched to any gene: 5. CDR1 and CDR2 (germline): SGHRS, YFSETQ. There are 14 residues in the CDR3. The CDR3, as DNA: TGCGCCACCCGAAGCGGGGGGAACACCGGGGAGCTGTTTTTT. Its translation is CATRSGGNTGELFF.

This chain links TRBV7-9 with TRBJ1-1; D remains ambiguous. This CDR3 comprises 13 residues. Between the trimmed V and J ends, which lost 4 bases and 3 bases, there was a span of 9 bases. Germline CDR1 reads SEHNR; CDR2 reads FQNEAQ (reference sequence). The CDR3 here is CASSSAGHTEAFF. CDR3 bases: TGTGCCAGCAGCTCCGCTGGGCACACTGAAGCTTTCTTT.

The chain joins TRBV4-3 to TRBJ2-5, with unresolved D. Germline V gene lookup returns CDR1 LGHNA and CDR2 YSLEER. V was cut by 2 bases and J by 1 base, with 8 bases left in between. The CDR3 covers 14 residues. The CDR3 sequence is CASSQSLSQETQYF. The CDR3 nucleotides are TGCGCCAGCAGCCAAAGTCTGTCCCAAGAGACCCAGTACTTC.

The chain carries TRBV6-5 and TRBJ1-3, with a tentative D call TRBD1 (6 bases). Trimming removed 5 bases at V and 4 bases at J, with 9 bases between. Germline CDR1 MNHEY, CDR2 SVGAGI. The CDR3 extends over 13 amino acids. In DNA form, the CDR3 reads TGTGCCAGCAGTACAGGGTCCGGAAACACCATATATTTT. This sequence encodes CASSTGSGNTIYF.

The rearrangement uses TRBV7-9 and TRBJ2-5; D uncertain. Germline CDR1 reads SEHNR; CDR2 reads FQNEAQ (reference sequence). CDR3 size: 13 residues. Trimming left V 3 bases short and J 5 bases short, with 10 bases between. The CDR3 DNA is TGTGCCAGCAGCTTCCCACAAACGGAGACCCAGTACTTC. It codes for CASSFPQTETQYF.

As to this clone: At one end, the junction sequence differs from germline, possibly due to a read error. The chain uses TRBV7-7 and TRBJ2-2; possible D gene TRBD1, 6 bases. The germline CDR1 and CDR2 sequences are SSHAT and FNYEAQ (reference sequence). The CDR3 runs to 15 residues. CDR3 sequence (DNA): TGTGCTAGCAGCTTCGGACAGCTGAACACCGGGGAGCTGTTTTTT. Amino acids: CASSFGQLNTGELFF.

The V and J genes are TRBV4-2 and TRBJ2-7, with a tentative D call TRBD1 (6 bases). Deletions cut 3 bases from V and 6 bases from J, with 15 bases between. The germline V gene encodes CDR1 LGHNA and CDR2 YNFKEQ. The CDR3 is 14 amino acids. The DNA for the CDR3 is TGTGCCAGCAGCCAGGCGCCAGGGGCGGGCGAGCAGTACTTC. Translation gives CASSQAPGAGEQYF.

The chain is built from TRBV10-3 and TRBJ2-5, with a weak D call TRBD2 (7 bases). CDR3 length: 14 amino acids. V gave up 6 bases and J gave up 2 bases, with 13 bases separating them. Germline values: CDR1 ENHRY, CDR2 SYGVKD. Here the CDR3 reads CAISAQGGQETQYF. CDR3 DNA: TGTGCCATCAGCGCACAGGGAGGGCAAGAGACCCAGTACTTC.

The chain couples TRBV9 to TRBJ1-2, with TRBD1 matching over 8 bases. Germline V gene sequence: CDR1 SGDLS, CDR2 YYNGEE. The trim removed 0 bases at V and 2 bases at J, leaving 0 bases unmatched. CDR3 size: 14 residues. The CDR3 loop is CASSVGTGNYGYTF. In DNA form, the CDR3 reads TGTGCCAGCAGCGTAGGGACAGGGAACTATGGCTACACCTTC.

The V and J genes are TRBV19 and TRBJ2-2; the match to TRBD1 covers 11 bases. The junction had 6 bases not matched to a gene; V was cut back by 4 bases and J by 5 bases. Germline values: CDR1 LNHDA, CDR2 SQIVND (reference sequence). This CDR3 is 16 amino acids long. The CDR3 loop reads CASSTGDRGLTGELFF. CDR3 sequence (DNA): TGTGCCAGTAGTACCGGGGACAGGGGGTTAACCGGGGAGCTGTTTTTT.

The rearrangement links TRBV28 to TRBJ2-7; perhaps TRBD2 as D (5 bases). V gave up 11 bases and J gave up 7 bases, with 15 bases separating them. Germline values: CDR1 MDHEN, CDR2 SYDVKM. The length of the CDR3 is 11 residues. DNA for the CDR3: TGTGCCGTAATCGACTACCCTGAGCAGTACTTC. Translating it yields CAVIDYPEQYF. Variable domain in full (rest from reference TRBV28 and TRBJ2-7): DVKVTQSSRYLVKRTGEKVFLECVQDMDHENMFWYRQDPGLGLRLIYFSYDVKMKEKGDIPEGYSVSREKKERFSLILESASTNQTSMYLCAVIDYPEQYFGPGTRLTVT.

This chain joins TRBV6-6 and TRBJ2-3, with no clear D. Germline-derived CDR1 and CDR2 are MNHNY and SVGAGI (reference sequence). V was cut by 8 bases and J by 2 bases, with 17 bases left in between. The CDR3 consists of 15 residues. Here the CDR3 DNA reads TGTGCCAGCGGGTTTCGGAGACTCGACACAGATACGCAGTATTTT. Translation gives CASGFRRLDTDTQYF.

This chain links TRBV11-3 with TRBJ1-3; no definite D call. Trimming removed 4 bases at V and 0 bases at J, with 7 bases between. The CDR3 spans 14 residues. Germline V gives CDR1 SGHNT, CDR2 YENEEA. Written as DNA, the CDR3 is TGTGCCAGCAGCTCCACGTTCTCTGGAAACACCATATATTTT. As protein: CASSSTFSGNTIYF.

V gene TRBV6-1 combines with J gene TRBJ2-7; D is uncertain. Trimming cost V 7 bases and J 2 bases, with 12 bases left between them. CDR1 MNHNS and CDR2 SASEGT come from the germline V gene. The length of the CDR3 is 13 residues. CDR3: CASKTDITYEQYF. CDR3 coding DNA: TGTGCCAGCAAAACCGATATTACCTACGAGCAGTACTTC.